One and the same sample provided the 3 T cell receptor beta chains below, sequenced in a study of blood T cell repertoires in COVID-19. Generated by immunoSEQ multiplex PCR, the TCRdb table keeps only in-frame clones and is missing some. The top ten hold 3% to 3.5% of the sample, which has 200,000 to 250,000 clones, around 81% seen once. The sequenced sample consisted of peripheral blood. These receptors came from a woman aged 30 to 39 who had recovered from COVID-19.

J is TRBJ1-2 and V is TRBV30, with TRBD1 as a possible D gene (5 bases). The CDR3 extends over 13 amino acids. Per germline, CDR1 GTSNPN and CDR2 SVGIG (reference sequence). V lost 3 bases to trimming and J lost 4 bases, with 12 bases between them. Written as DNA, the CDR3 is TGTGCCTGGAGCCTGGGGCGAGGCTATGGCTACACCTTC. Protein product: CAWSLGRGYGYTF.

This clone showed up just once. The V and J genes are TRBV24-1 and TRBJ1-5, with D maybe TRBD1 (6 bases). This CDR3 region has 14 residues. V was clipped by 4 bases and J by 4 bases, with 10 bases between them. Germline V lookup: CDR1 KGHDR, CDR2 SFDVKD. CDR3 sequence: CATSDPTGNQPQHF. CDR3 in DNA: TGTGCCACCAGTGACCCGACAGGTAATCAGCCCCAGCATTTT.

CDR3 sequence (DNA): TGTGCCAGCAGCTACCACATGACAGGGGGCACTGAAGCTTTCTTT. Protein product: CASSYHMTGGTEAFF. J is TRBJ1-1 and V is TRBV6-5, with TRBD1 matching 9 bases. The length of the CDR3 is 15 residues. The germline V gene has CDR1 MNHEY and CDR2 SVGAGI. J was trimmed by 4 bases and V by 6 bases; bases with no gene match: 9.